This T cell receptor (beta chain) was found in a study of T-cell memory formation after mild COVID-19. As for the study in general: Most TCR clusters belonged to a single donor.

Germline assignment: CDR1 SGHRS and CDR2 YFSETQ. The CDR3 totals 14 residues. Trimming removed 0 bases at V and 2 bases at J, with 8 bases between. This clonotype came up a few times. Constant-segment primers and 5'RACE yielded cDNA libraries for TCR alpha and TCR beta, each carrying sample barcodes and UMIs. TCRdb processed the 5' RACE reads anew with MiXCR; each CDR3 protein has one entry. In the table there are approximately 260,000 distinct CDR3 sequences, less than 20% of which are singletons. The sample consisted of PBMCs or a T cell subset sorted from them (not recorded which). This chain connects TRBV5-1 to TRBJ2-5; D assignment may be TRBD1 or TRBD2 (5 bases each). This receptor was obtained from a man between 18 and 35 years old who had mild COVID-19 (a few samples of this study predate the infection). Cell type and time point are not known. This CDR3 reads CASSLAWGQETQYF. In nucleotides, the CDR3 is TGCGCCAGCAGCTTGGCGTGGGGGCAAGAGACCCAGTACTTC.